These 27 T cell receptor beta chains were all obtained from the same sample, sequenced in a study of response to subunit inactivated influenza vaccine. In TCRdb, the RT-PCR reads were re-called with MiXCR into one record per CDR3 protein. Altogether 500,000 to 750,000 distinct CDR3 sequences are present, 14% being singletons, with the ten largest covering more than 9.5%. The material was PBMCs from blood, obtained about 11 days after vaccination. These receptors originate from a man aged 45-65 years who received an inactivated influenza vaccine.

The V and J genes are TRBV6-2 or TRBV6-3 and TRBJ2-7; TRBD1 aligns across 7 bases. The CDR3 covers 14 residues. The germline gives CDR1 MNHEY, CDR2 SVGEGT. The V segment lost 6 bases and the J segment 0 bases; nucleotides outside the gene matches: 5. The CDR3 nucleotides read TGTGCCAGCAGACAGGGACAGCACTCCTACGAGCAGTACTTC. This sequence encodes CASRQGQHSYEQYF.

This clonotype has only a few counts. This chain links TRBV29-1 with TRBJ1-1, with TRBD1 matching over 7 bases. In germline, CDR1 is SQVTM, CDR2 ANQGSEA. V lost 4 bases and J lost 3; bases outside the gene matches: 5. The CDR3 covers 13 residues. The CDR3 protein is CSVVSRGDTEAFF. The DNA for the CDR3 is TGCAGCGTTGTCTCCAGGGGGGACACTGAAGCTTTCTTT.

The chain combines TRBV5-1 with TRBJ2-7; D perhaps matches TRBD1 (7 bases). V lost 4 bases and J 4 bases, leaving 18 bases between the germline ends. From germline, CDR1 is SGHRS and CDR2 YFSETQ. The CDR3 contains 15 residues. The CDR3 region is CASSRRQGGRYEQYF. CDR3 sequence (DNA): TGCGCCAGCAGCCGCAGACAGGGAGGAAGGTACGAGCAGTACTTC.

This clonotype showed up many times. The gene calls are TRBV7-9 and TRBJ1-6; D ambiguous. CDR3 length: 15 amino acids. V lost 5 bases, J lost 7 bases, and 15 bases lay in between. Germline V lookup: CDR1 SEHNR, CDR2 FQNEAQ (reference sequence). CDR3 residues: CASSRHRLRNSPLHF. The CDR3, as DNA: TGTGCCAGCAGCCGCCACAGACTTCGGAATTCACCCCTCCACTTT.

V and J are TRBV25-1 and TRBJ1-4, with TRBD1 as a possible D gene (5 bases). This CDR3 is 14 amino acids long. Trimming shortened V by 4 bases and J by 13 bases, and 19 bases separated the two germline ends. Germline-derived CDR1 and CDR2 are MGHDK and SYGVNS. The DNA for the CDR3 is TGTGCCAGCAGTGGGGGCAGGGCCGAGAGGCGACTGTTTTTT. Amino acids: CASSGGRAERRLFF.

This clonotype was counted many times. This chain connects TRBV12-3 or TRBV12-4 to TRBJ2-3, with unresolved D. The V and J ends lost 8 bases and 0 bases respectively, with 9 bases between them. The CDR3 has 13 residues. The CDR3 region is CASDTASTDTQYF. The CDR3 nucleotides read TGTGCCAGCGATACTGCTAGCACAGATACGCAGTATTTT.

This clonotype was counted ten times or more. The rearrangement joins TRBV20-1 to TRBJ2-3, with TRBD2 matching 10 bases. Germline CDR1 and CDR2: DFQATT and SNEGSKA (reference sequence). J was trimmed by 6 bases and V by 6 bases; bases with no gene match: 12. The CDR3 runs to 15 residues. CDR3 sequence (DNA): TGCAGTGCCCACCCCGGACTAGCGGTACGGGATACGCAGTATTTT. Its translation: CSAHPGLAVRDTQYF.

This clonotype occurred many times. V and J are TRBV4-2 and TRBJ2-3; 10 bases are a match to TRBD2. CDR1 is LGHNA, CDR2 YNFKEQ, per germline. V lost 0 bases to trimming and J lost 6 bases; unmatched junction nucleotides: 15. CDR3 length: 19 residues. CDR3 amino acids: CASSQEPSPRSGGADTQYF. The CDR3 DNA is TGTGCCAGCAGCCAAGAGCCTTCACCGAGAAGCGGGGGGGCTGATACGCAGTATTTT.

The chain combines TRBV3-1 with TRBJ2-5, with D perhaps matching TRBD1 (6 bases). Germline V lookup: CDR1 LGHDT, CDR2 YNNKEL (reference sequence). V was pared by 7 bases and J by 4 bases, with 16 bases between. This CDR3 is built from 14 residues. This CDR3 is CASTIRGGPETQYF. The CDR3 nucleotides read TGTGCCAGCACCATAAGAGGGGGTCCAGAGACCCAGTACTTC.

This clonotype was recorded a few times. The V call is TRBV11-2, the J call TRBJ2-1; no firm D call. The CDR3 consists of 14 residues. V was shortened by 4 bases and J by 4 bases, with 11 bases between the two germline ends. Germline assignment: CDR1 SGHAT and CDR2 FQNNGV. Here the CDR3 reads CASSSNTGYNEQFF. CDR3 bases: TGTGCCAGCAGCTCTAATACTGGGTACAATGAGCAGTTCTTC.

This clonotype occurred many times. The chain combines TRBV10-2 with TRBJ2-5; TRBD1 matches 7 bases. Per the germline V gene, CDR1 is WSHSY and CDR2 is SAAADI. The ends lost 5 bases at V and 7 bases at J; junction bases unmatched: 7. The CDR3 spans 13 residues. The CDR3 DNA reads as TGCGCCAGCAGTAGACAGGGACCGGCGACCCAGTACTTC. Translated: CASSRQGPATQYF.

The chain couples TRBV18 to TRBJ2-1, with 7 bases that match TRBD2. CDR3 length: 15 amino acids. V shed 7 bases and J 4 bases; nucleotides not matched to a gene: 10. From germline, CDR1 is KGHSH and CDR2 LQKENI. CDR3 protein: CASLQGAGRYNEQFF. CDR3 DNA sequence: TGTGCCAGCTTGCAGGGAGCGGGGAGGTACAATGAGCAGTTCTTC.

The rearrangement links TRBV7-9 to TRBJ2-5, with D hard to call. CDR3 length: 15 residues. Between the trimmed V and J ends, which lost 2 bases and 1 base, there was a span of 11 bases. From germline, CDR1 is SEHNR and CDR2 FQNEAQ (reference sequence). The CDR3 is CASSLMWQAQETQYF. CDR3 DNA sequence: TGTGCCAGCAGCTTAATGTGGCAGGCCCAAGAGACCCAGTACTTC.

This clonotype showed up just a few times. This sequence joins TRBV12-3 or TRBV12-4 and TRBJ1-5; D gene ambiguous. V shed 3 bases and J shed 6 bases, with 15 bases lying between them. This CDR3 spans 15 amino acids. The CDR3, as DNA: TGTGCCAGCAGTTTGCTCTCCGTCGGTGGTCAGCCCCAGCATTTT. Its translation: CASSLLSVGGQPQHF.

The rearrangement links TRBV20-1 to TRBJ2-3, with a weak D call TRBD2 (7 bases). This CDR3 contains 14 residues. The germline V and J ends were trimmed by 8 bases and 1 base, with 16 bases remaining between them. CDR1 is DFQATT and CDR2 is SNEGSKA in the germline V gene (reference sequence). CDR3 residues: CSLKGGSRTDTQYF. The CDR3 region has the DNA TGCAGTCTCAAGGGGGGGTCCCGCACAGATACGCAGTATTTT.

CDR3 DNA: TGTGCCAGCAGATTACGGGGGACAGGGGCCGGTGAGCAGTTCTTC. Translation gives CASRLRGTGAGEQFF. The chain couples TRBV3-1 to TRBJ2-1, with TRBD1 identical over 10 bases. With 6 bases clipped from V and 9 bases from J, the junction kept 11 bases outside the gene matches. CDR1 is LGHDT, CDR2 YNNKEL, per germline (reference sequence). CDR3 length: 15 amino acids.

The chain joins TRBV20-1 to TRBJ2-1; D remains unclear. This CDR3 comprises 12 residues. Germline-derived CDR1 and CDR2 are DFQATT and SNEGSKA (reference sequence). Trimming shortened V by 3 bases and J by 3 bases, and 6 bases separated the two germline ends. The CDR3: CSASGRYNEQFF. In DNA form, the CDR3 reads TGCAGTGCTAGCGGGCGCTACAATGAGCAGTTCTTC.

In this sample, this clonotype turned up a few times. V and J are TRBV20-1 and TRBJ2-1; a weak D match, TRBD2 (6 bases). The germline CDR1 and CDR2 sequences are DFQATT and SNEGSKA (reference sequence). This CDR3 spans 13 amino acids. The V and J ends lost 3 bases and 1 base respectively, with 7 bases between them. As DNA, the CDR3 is TGCAGTGCTAGTGCGGGATCCTACAATGAGCAGTTCTTC. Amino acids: CSASAGSYNEQFF.

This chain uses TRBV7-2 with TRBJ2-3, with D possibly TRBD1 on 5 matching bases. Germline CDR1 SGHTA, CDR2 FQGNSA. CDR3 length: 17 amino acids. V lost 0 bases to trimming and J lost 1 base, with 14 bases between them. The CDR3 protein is CASSLATLRQRTDTQYF. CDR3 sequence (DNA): TGTGCCAGCAGCTTAGCGACTTTGCGACAGCGCACAGATACGCAGTATTTT.

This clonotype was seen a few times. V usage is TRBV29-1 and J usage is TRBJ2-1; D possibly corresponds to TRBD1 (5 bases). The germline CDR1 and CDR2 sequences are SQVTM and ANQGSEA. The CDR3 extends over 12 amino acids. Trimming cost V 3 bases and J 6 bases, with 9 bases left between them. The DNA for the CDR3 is TGCAGCGTTGAGGGCAGGGTCAATGAGCAGTTCTTC. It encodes CSVEGRVNEQFF.

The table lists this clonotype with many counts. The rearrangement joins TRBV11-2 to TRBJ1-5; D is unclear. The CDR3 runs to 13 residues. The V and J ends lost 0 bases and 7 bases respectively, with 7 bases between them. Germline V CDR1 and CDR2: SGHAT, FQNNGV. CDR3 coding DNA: TGTGCCAGCAGCTTAGATATCGCCCAGCCCCAGCATTTT. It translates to CASSLDIAQPQHF.

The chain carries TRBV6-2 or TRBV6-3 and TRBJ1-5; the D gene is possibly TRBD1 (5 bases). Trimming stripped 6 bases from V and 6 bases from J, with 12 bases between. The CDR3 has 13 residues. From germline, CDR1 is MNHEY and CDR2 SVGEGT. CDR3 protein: CASSLGGTQPQHF. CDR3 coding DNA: TGTGCCAGCAGCCTCGGGGGGACTCAGCCCCAGCATTTT.

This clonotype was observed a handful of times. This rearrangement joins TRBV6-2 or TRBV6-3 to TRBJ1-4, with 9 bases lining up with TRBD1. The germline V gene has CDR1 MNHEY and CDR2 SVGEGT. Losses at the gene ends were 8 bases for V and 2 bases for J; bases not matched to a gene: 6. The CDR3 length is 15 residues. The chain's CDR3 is CASRRTGVTNEKLFF. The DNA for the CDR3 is TGTGCCAGCCGCCGGACAGGGGTCACTAATGAAAAACTGTTTTTT.

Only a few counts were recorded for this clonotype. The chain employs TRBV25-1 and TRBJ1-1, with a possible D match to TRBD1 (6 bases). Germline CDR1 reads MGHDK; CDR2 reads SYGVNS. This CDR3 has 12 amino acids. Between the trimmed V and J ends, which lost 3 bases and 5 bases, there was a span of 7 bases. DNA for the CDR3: TGTGCCAGCAGTGATGGACAGACTGAAGCTTTCTTT. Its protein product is CASSDGQTEAFF.

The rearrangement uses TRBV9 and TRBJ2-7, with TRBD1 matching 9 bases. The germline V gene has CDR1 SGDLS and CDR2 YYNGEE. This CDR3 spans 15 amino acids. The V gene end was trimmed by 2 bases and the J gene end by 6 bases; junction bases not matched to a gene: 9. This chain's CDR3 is CASSVTTGTGSEQYF. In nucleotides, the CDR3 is TGTGCCAGCAGCGTGACCACCGGGACAGGGAGCGAGCAGTACTTC.

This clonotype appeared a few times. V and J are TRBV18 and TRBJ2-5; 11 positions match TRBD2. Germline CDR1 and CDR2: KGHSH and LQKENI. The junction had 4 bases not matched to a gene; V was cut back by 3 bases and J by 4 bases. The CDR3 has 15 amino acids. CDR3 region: CASSPSTSGVETQYF. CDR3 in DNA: TGTGCCAGCTCACCCTCGACTAGCGGGGTAGAGACCCAGTACTTC.

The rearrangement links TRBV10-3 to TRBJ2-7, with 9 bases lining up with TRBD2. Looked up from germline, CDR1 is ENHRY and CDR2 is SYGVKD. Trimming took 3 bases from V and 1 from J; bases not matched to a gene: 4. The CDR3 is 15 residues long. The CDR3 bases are TGTGCCATCAGTGAAATAGCGGGGGATTCCTACGAGCAGTACTTC. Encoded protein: CAISEIAGDSYEQYF.